Shown below are 29 T cell receptor beta chains from a single sample sequenced in a study of cytomegalovirus exposure and HLA in healthy donors. The protocol was immunoSEQ multiplex PCR, while the TCRdb copy is restricted to in-frame clones and leaves out a portion. The sample lists under 400,000 clones, approximately 85% occurring once. The sample was PBMCs. The receptors were sampled from a young man in good health and CMV-seronegative.

This clone was seen a few times. The chain is built from TRBV7-9 and TRBJ1-1; D call uncertain. There are 15 residues in the CDR3. Trimming took 0 bases from V and 5 from J, leaving 13 bases between them. Per the germline V gene, CDR1 is SEHNR and CDR2 is FQNEAQ (reference sequence). In nucleotides, the CDR3 is TGTGCCAGCAGCTTAGCGGCGGGGAAAAGGACTGAAGCTTTCTTT. Amino acids: CASSLAAGKRTEAFF.

V usage is TRBV6-5 and J usage is TRBJ2-7, with 8 bases identical to TRBD1. This CDR3 is 14 amino acids long. The V and J ends lost 6 bases and 7 bases, in that order; junction bases with no gene match: 11. Germline-derived CDR1 and CDR2 are MNHEY and SVGAGI. For the CDR3, the DNA is TGTGCCAGCAGGATACGGACAGGGCCGGGAGAGCAGTACTTC. It translates to CASRIRTGPGEQYF.

The gene calls are TRBV6-1 and TRBJ1-1; maybe TRBD1 (5 bases). The CDR3 loop spans 16 amino acids. CDR1 MNHNS and CDR2 SASEGT come from the germline V gene. V lost 2 bases and J lost 1, with 14 bases in between. The CDR3 DNA reads TGTGCCAGCAGTGAACCCTATCTGGGGGGGAACACTGAAGCTTTCTTT. Its translation is CASSEPYLGGNTEAFF.

The rearrangement links TRBV6-5 to TRBJ2-7, with 10 bases fitting TRBD1. The CDR3 covers 14 residues. Germline V gives CDR1 MNHEY, CDR2 SVGAGI. With V trimmed by 6 bases and J by 2 bases, 4 bases remained unmatched. CDR3 protein: CASRGTGAPYEQYF. As DNA, the CDR3 is TGTGCCAGCAGGGGGACAGGGGCCCCCTACGAGCAGTACTTC.

The V call is TRBV4-1, the J call TRBJ1-4; 8 positions agree with TRBD1. The J segment lost 2 bases and the V segment lost 3 bases, leaving 2 bases of the junction unmatched. The CDR3 totals 15 residues. CDR1 is MGHRA and CDR2 is YSYEKL in the germline V gene. The CDR3 sequence: CASSHRQGTNEKLFF. The CDR3 nucleotides are TGCGCCAGCAGCCACCGACAGGGGACTAATGAAAAACTGTTTTTT.

The chain has TRBV5-5 and TRBJ2-7; 10 bases are a match to TRBD1. The CDR3 contains 16 residues. Germline V gives CDR1 SGHKS, CDR2 YYEKEE (reference sequence). After removal of 4 bases from V and 3 bases from J, the junction contained 10 bases not matched to a gene. CDR3 sequence: CASSQQGQGVDYEQYF. DNA for the CDR3: TGTGCCAGCAGCCAGCAAGGACAGGGGGTGGACTACGAGCAGTACTTC.

This clone was found a few times. This chain links TRBV19 with TRBJ1-6; the D gene is possibly TRBD1 (6 bases). This CDR3 region has 15 residues. CDR1 is LNHDA and CDR2 is SQIVND in the germline V gene (reference sequence). V lost 4 bases and J lost 7, with 14 bases in between. CDR3 amino acids: CASSSGGPGNSPLHF. As DNA, the CDR3 is TGTGCCAGTAGTAGCGGGGGGCCCGGGAATTCACCCCTCCACTTT.

The CDR3 loop is CASSPHLQESGELFF. CDR3 in DNA: TGTGCCAGCAGCCCCCACTTACAGGAGTCCGGGGAGCTGTTTTTT. This rearrangement joins TRBV21-1 to TRBJ2-2; the table assigns TRBD1, which was not confirmed against the DNA. TRBV21-1 is flagged as a pseudogene. The CDR3 length is 15 residues.

This clone was observed once. The gene calls are TRBV7-2 and TRBJ2-7; perhaps TRBD1 as D (6 bases). Germline V CDR1 and CDR2: SGHTA, FQGNSA. CDR3 length equals 14 residues. V lost 5 bases, J lost 4 bases, and 15 bases lay in between. The CDR3 reads CASSSNRAAYEQYF. As DNA, the CDR3 is TGTGCCAGCAGCAGTAACAGGGCAGCTTACGAGCAGTACTTC.

V gene TRBV6-6 combines with J gene TRBJ1-2; 7 bases agree with TRBD1. CDR1 is MNHNY and CDR2 is SVGAGI in the germline V gene (reference sequence). The CDR3 sequence is 14 residues long. V lost 5 bases to trimming and J lost 3 bases; unmatched junction nucleotides: 6. CDR3 nucleotide sequence: TGTGCCAGCAGTAAAGGGGGCTCGGACTATGGCTACACCTTC. Protein product: CASSKGGSDYGYTF.

The J gene is TRBJ1-1, the V gene TRBV7-2; TRBD1 matches at 7 bases. In germline, CDR1 is SGHTA, CDR2 FQGNSA. The CDR3 runs 14 residues. With 6 bases clipped from V and 5 bases from J, the junction kept 9 bases outside the gene matches. CDR3 coding DNA: TGTGCCAGCAGGACCGACAGGGTTGGAACTGAAGCTTTCTTT. Its protein is CASRTDRVGTEAFF.

A few counts support this clone. The chain combines TRBV6-1 with TRBJ2-4, with D possibly being TRBD2 (6 bases). The V end was cut by 8 bases, the J end by 10 bases, with 15 bases between. From germline, CDR1 is MNHNS and CDR2 SASEGT. The CDR3 is 12 residues long. CDR3 DNA: TGTGCCAGCTCGGGGGTTGGACCGATTCAGTACTTC. Amino acids: CASSGVGPIQYF.

The CDR3 DNA reads TGTGCCAGCAGCGCGGACAGGGGGAGAGGGGCCTCTGGAAACACCATATATTTT. This gives the protein CASSADRGRGASGNTIYF. The chain is built from TRBV5-6 and TRBJ1-3; 10 bases map to TRBD1. The ends lost 4 bases at V and 0 bases at J; junction bases unmatched: 10. The CDR3 runs 18 residues. Germline CDR1 and CDR2: SGHDT and YYEEEE.

The table lists this clone with a count of one. This chain links TRBV5-1 with TRBJ2-3, with 7 nucleotides matching TRBD2. CDR3 size: 19 residues. Trimming took 0 bases from V and 0 from J; bases not matched to a gene: 13. Per germline, CDR1 SGHRS and CDR2 YFSETQ. The CDR3 DNA follows: TGCGCCAGCAGCTTGGAGGGGCGGGGGAGCTCTACTAGCACAGATACGCAGTATTTT. This codes for CASSLEGRGSSTSTDTQYF.

In DNA, the CDR3 is TGTGCCAGCAGCTTATGGTCAGGGTTAGAGACCCAGTACTTC. Translating it yields CASSLWSGLETQYF. This chain uses TRBV7-9 with TRBJ2-5; D might be TRBD1 (5 bases). Looked up from germline, CDR1 is SEHNR and CDR2 is FQNEAQ (reference sequence). Trimming pared 2 bases from V and 4 bases from J, leaving 11 bases between. There are 14 residues in the CDR3.

In DNA form, the CDR3 reads TGTGCCAGCAGCGCCCGGACAGGGGCAACCGGGGAGCTGTTTTTT. Amino acids: CASSARTGATGELFF. The chain uses TRBV5-4 and TRBJ2-2, with 9 positions matching TRBD1. The ends lost 4 bases at V and 5 bases at J; junction bases unmatched: 6. The germline CDR1 and CDR2 sequences are SGHNT and YYREEE (reference sequence). CDR3 size: 15 residues.

V gene TRBV9 combines with J gene TRBJ1-1; D possibly corresponds to TRBD1 (5 bases). Per the germline V gene, CDR1 is SGDLS and CDR2 is YYNGEE. Trimming took off 4 bases at V and 0 bases at J, with 10 bases between the two ends. The length of the CDR3 is 14 residues. The CDR3 here is CASSQGGMNTEAFF. CDR3 sequence (DNA): TGTGCCAGCAGCCAGGGAGGTATGAACACTGAAGCTTTCTTT.

This clone was counted a few times. The chain links TRBV4-3 to TRBJ2-7, with a possible D match to TRBD1 (6 bases). Germline V gene sequence: CDR1 LGHNA, CDR2 YSLEER. V dropped 0 bases and J dropped 3 bases, with 15 bases sitting between them. There are 16 residues in the CDR3. The CDR3 spells CASSQEAQDRSYEQYF. CDR3 DNA: TGCGCCAGCAGCCAAGAGGCTCAGGACAGAAGCTACGAGCAGTACTTC.

This clone was picked up a small number of times. The CDR3 DNA sequence: TGCGCCAGCGGGACATGGTCTCACTCACCCCTCCACTTT. This translates into CASGTWSHSPLHF. The V call is TRBV4-1, the J call TRBJ1-6; a possible D gene is TRBD1 (6 bases). Germline V CDR1 and CDR2: MGHRA, YSYEKL. Deletions cut 8 bases from V and 10 bases from J, with 15 bases between. This CDR3 has 13 amino acids.

A few counts support this clone. The genes are TRBV7-2 and TRBJ1-2; no clear D. The CDR3 contains 16 residues. Germline CDR1 and CDR2: SGHTA and FQGNSA. Trimming cost V 5 bases and J 4 bases, with 20 bases left between them. The chain's CDR3 is CASSPRALSGFYGYTF. CDR3 sequence (DNA): TGTGCCAGCAGCCCGAGGGCACTATCGGGGTTCTATGGCTACACCTTC.

This chain links TRBV5-8 with TRBJ1-1; possible D gene TRBD1, 6 bases. The V gene lost 0 bases and the J gene lost 3 bases, with 18 bases spanning the gap. CDR1 is SGHTS and CDR2 is YDEGEE in the germline V gene. The CDR3 consists of 17 residues. The CDR3 loop reads CASSLVQGLGADTEAFF. DNA of the CDR3: TGTGCCAGCAGCTTGGTACAGGGTCTTGGTGCGGACACTGAAGCTTTCTTT.

This chain connects TRBV7-9 to TRBJ2-5; maybe TRBD2 (5 bases). CDR1 and CDR2 from the germline V gene are SEHNR and FQNEAQ (reference sequence). The CDR3 spans 14 residues. The germline V and J ends were trimmed by 1 base and 2 bases, with 8 bases remaining between them. CDR3 protein: CASSLGTGQETQYF. CDR3 coding DNA: TGTGCCAGCAGCTTAGGCACGGGACAAGAGACCCAGTACTTC.

The genes are TRBV5-1 and TRBJ1-1, with TRBD1 identical over 11 bases. The V and J ends lost 3 bases and 6 bases, in that order; junction bases with no gene match: 10. Germline assignment: CDR1 SGHRS and CDR2 YFSETQ. This CDR3 is built from 16 residues. The CDR3 DNA reads TGCGCCAGCAGCTCCCTGGTGGGGACAGGGGGGTCTGAAGCTTTCTTT. Protein: CASSSLVGTGGSEAFF.

Only one count was recorded for this clone. This chain joins TRBV10-1 and TRBJ1-4; perhaps TRBD1 as D (5 bases). The germline gives CDR1 WNHNN, CDR2 SYGVQD (reference sequence). This CDR3 is built from 18 residues. V gave up 3 bases and J gave up 0 bases, with 17 bases separating them. CDR3 amino acids: CASSDNRNTAATNEKLFF. CDR3 DNA sequence: TGCGCCAGCAGTGACAACAGGAATACAGCCGCAACTAATGAAAAACTGTTTTTT.

V gene TRBV6-4 combines with J gene TRBJ2-3, with TRBD2 matching 7 bases. The junction had 4 bases not matched to a gene; V was cut back by 3 bases and J by 1 base. The CDR3 contains 15 residues. Germline V gene sequence: CDR1 MRHNA, CDR2 SNTAGT. The CDR3 coding sequence is TGTGCCAGCAGTGAGGCGGGGGATGGCACAGATACGCAGTATTTT. This sequence encodes CASSEAGDGTDTQYF.

This chain joins TRBV19 and TRBJ2-1; 13 positions match TRBD2. Trimming cost V 7 bases and J 7 bases; bases outside gene matches: 7. The CDR3 has 15 amino acids. The V gene's germline CDR1 is LNHDA and CDR2 SQIVND (reference sequence). CDR3 sequence reads: CASTPTSGGANEQFF. In nucleotides, the CDR3 is TGTGCCAGTACCCCAACTAGCGGGGGGGCAAATGAGCAGTTCTTC.

The chain carries TRBV14 and TRBJ2-7; perhaps TRBD2 as D (5 bases). Deletions cut 4 bases from V and 9 bases from J, with 28 bases between. Germline-derived CDR1 and CDR2 are SGHDN and FVKESK. This CDR3 comprises 17 residues. The CDR3, as DNA: TGTGCCAGCAGCCGCGCGGGCCCGGCGCGGAGCTCCAGTAGGCAGTACTTC. The encoded protein is CASSRAGPARSSSRQYF.

In DNA, the CDR3 is TGCAGTGCTCTTACATGGAATGAGCAGTTCTTC. Protein: CSALTWNEQFF. The rearrangement uses TRBV20-1 and TRBJ2-1; D is uncertain. This CDR3 spans 11 amino acids. The ends were cut back, 5 bases at V and 7 bases at J, with 9 bases in the middle. The germline gives CDR1 DFQATT, CDR2 SNEGSKA (reference sequence).

V and J are TRBV18 and TRBJ2-3, with D perhaps matching TRBD1 (5 bases). Deletions cut 5 bases from V and 3 bases from J, with 9 bases between. This CDR3 spans 13 amino acids. The germline CDR1 and CDR2 sequences are KGHSH and LQKENI. In nucleotides, the CDR3 is TGTGCCAGCTCAAAGCAGGGTACAGATACGCAGTATTTT. Residues: CASSKQGTDTQYF.